Sequencing of this T cell receptor (beta chain) was carried out in a study of blood T cell repertoires in COVID-19. Study at large: Donors in the United States, Italy and Spain gave samples during acute or convalescent COVID-19.

This CDR3 region has 15 residues. After removal of 4 bases from V and 1 base from J, the junction contained 6 bases not matched to a gene. Germline V gives CDR1 SGHRS, CDR2 YFSETQ. Authors' processing steps: Nucleated cell number was recorded as an estimate derived from reference gene primer amplification. Sequenced by immunoSEQ multiplex PCR; TCRdb stores in-frame clones only, minus some. The V and J calls and clone size are taken from that table; D and trimming were inferred from the DNA. The repertoire includes around 130,000 clones, less than 85% of them detected once, and 15% to 20% sits in the top ten.

This receptor was identified in a woman older than 75 with acute or convalescent COVID-19. The specimen sequenced was peripheral blood. J is TRBJ1-1 and V is TRBV5-1; TRBD1 agrees at 8 bases. The CDR3 is CASSPRTGRNTEAFF. The CDR3 bases are TGCGCCAGCAGCCCCAGGACAGGGCGGAACACTGAAGCTTTCTTT.